These 9 T cell receptor beta chains were all obtained from the same sample, sequenced in a study of T cell repertoires in cytomegalovirus infection. TCRdb reprocessed the reads with MiXCR, giving one entry per CDR3 protein. The data contain a few hundred thousand distinct CDR3 sequences, roughly 34% of them singletons. No antigen is known for these receptors. Sequenced material: cultured PBMCs, taken from culture after CMV antigen stimulation. All receptors derive from a human donor in good health (CMV status not recorded). Some clones in this sample may be carry-over from other donors' samples.

There are a few counts of this clonotype. J is TRBJ2-7 and V is TRBV7-2; D perhaps matches TRBD2 (6 bases). The CDR3 has 16 amino acids. Looked up from germline, CDR1 is SGHTA and CDR2 is FQGNSA. Trimming pared 5 bases from V and 0 bases from J, leaving 17 bases between. DNA for the CDR3: TGTGCCAGCAGCGGAGGACGGTGGGGGGACTCCTACGAGCAGTACTTC. This gives the protein CASSGGRWGDSYEQYF.

This clonotype was seen more than once but under ten times. The rearrangement links TRBV20-1 to TRBJ1-1; D is ambiguous. Germline V gene data show CDR1 as DFQATT and CDR2 as SNEGSKA (reference sequence). With 3 bases removed from V and 1 base from J, the gap between germline ends came to 6 bases. The CDR3 length is 12 residues. In DNA, the CDR3 is TGCAGTGCTAGGTCCCCGAACACTGAAGCTTTCTTT. Its protein is CSARSPNTEAFF.

The gene calls are TRBV7-6 and TRBJ2-1, with TRBD2 matching 8 bases. The CDR3 covers 16 residues. J gave up 2 bases and V 5 bases, and 8 bases lay outside the gene matches. Germline V gene sequence: CDR1 SGHVS, CDR2 FNYEAQ. The DNA for the CDR3 is TGTGCCAGCAGCCCCTTAGGACTAGCCGCCTACAATGAGCAGTTCTTC. As protein: CASSPLGLAAYNEQFF. Complete variable domain (other parts from reference TRBV7-6 and TRBJ2-1): GAGVSQSPRYKVTKRGQDVALRCDPISGHVSLYWYRQALGQGPEFLTYFNYEAQQDKSGLPNDRFSAERPEGSISTLTIQRTEQRDSAMYRCASSPLGLAAYNEQFFGPGTRLTVL.

Ten or more counts support this clonotype. CDR3 protein: CASSLQGESTDTQYF. CDR3 DNA sequence: TGTGCCAGCAGCTTACAGGGGGAAAGCACAGATACGCAGTATTTT. The rearrangement links TRBV7-2 to TRBJ2-3; 7 positions agree with TRBD1. This CDR3 contains 15 residues. Per the germline V gene, CDR1 is SGHTA and CDR2 is FQGNSA. J gave up 0 bases and V 2 bases, and 2 bases lay outside the gene matches.

The chain recombines TRBV6-6 with TRBJ1-2; D gene uncertain. The CDR3 sequence is 15 residues long. V dropped 6 bases and J dropped 0 bases, with 14 bases sitting between them. CDR1 and CDR2 (germline): MNHNY, SVGAGI (reference sequence). The CDR3 sequence is CASSRHGQTNYGYTF. The CDR3 DNA follows: TGTGCCAGCAGCCGGCACGGGCAGACTAACTATGGCTACACCTTC.

Only a few counts were recorded for this clonotype. The CDR3 coding sequence is TGTGCCAGCAGCACCCCGGTGACCACTGAAGCTTTCTTT. Translated: CASSTPVTTEAFF. V and J are TRBV7-8 and TRBJ1-1; no clear D gene. There are 13 residues in the CDR3. CDR1 and CDR2 (germline): SGHVS, FQNEAQ. V was cut by 5 bases and J by 4 bases, with 11 bases left in between.

This clonotype turned up a few times. This chain connects TRBV18 to TRBJ2-1, with 9 bases lining up with TRBD2. Per germline, CDR1 KGHSH and CDR2 LQKENI. The CDR3 runs to 16 residues. V was clipped by 2 bases and J by 4 bases; unmatched bases: 6. In DNA, the CDR3 is TGTGCCAGCTCACCAGCGCTAGCGGGAACTTACAATGAGCAGTTCTTC. As protein: CASSPALAGTYNEQFF.

This clonotype was seen at least ten times. The chain is built from TRBV7-2 and TRBJ2-3; 10 nucleotides line up with TRBD1. The trim removed 6 bases at V and 5 bases at J, leaving 14 bases unmatched. From germline, CDR1 is SGHTA and CDR2 FQGNSA. The CDR3 totals 17 residues. CDR3 bases: TGTGCCAGCAGGAGCACCGGGACAGGGGCGTTCGGAGATACGCAGTATTTT. This translates into CASRSTGTGAFGDTQYF.

This clonotype has a handful of counts. The V call is TRBV7-2, the J call TRBJ1-2, with a possible D match to TRBD1 (5 bases). The CDR3 runs 15 residues. Germline CDR1 reads SGHTA; CDR2 reads FQGNSA. Trimming took 7 bases from V and 5 from J, leaving 20 bases between them. The DNA for the CDR3 is TGTGCCAGCACCTATTCAACGCGACAGAGTTATGGCTACACCTTC. Its protein is CASTYSTRQSYGYTF.